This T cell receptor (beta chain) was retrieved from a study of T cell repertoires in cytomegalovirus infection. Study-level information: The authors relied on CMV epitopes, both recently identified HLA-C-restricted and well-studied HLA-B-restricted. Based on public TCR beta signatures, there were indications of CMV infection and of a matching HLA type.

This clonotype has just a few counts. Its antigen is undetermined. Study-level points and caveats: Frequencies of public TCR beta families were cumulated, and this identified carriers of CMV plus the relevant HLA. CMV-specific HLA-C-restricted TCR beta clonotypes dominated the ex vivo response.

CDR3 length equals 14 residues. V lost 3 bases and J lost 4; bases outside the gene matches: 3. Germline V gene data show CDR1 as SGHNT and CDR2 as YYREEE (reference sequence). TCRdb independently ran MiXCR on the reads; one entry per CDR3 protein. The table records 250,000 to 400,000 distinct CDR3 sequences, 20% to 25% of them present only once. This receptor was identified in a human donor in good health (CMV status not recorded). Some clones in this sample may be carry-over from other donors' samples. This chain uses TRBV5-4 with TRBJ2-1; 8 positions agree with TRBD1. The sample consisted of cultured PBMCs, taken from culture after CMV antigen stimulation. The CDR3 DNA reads TGTGCCAGCAGCTCCGGACAGGGTTACAATGAGCAGTTCTTC. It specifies CASSSGQGYNEQFF.